This T cell receptor (beta chain) came from a study of beta chain features in type 1 diabetes. The study's findings and limits: The study left unresolved whether HLA type influences TCRB rearrangement. TCRB CDR3 length was moderately but significantly reduced in all four CD4+ subsets of Type 1 diabetes patients. Compared to healthy donors, patients appeared to have naive, central memory and Treg TCRB repertoires that were more alike.

As to this clone: Its antigen remains unknown.

The sequenced template was cDNA made from the entire isolated RNA. Sequencing used immunoSEQ multiplex PCR; TCRdb keeps in-frame clones, though not all of them. Among around 690,000 clones listed, roughly 12% were seen once. Sorted cells reached over 95% purity in every population. This CDR3 comprises 14 residues. Trimming removed 4 bases from V and 4 bases from J, with 13 bases in between. Germline V gene lookup returns CDR1 MGHDK and CDR2 SYGVNS. Sequenced input: naive CD4+ T cells from blood. The chain is built from TRBV25-1 and TRBJ1-2, with D possibly being TRBD1 (5 bases). The sequence derives from a man in his thirties or forties with type 1 diabetes. The CDR3 sequence is CASSAGVGIYGYTF. DNA for the CDR3: TGTGCCAGCAGTGCGGGGGTCGGGATCTATGGCTACACCTTC.